This T cell receptor beta chain was retrieved from a study of cytomegalovirus exposure and HLA in healthy donors (dated by TCRdb to about 2017). About the investigation overall: According to an earlier analysis of around 600 of the donors, about 170 million T cells yielded 117 million unique TCR beta sequences and roughly 280 Gb of sequence data. To decide whether each TCR beta V gene segment behaved as functional or pseudogenic, an earlier analysis of some 570 of the donors relied on high-throughput TCR beta sequencing. The study aimed to test whether signatures of past pathogen exposure could be identified by cataloging public T cell receptors. Using immunosequencing, the study profiled T cell repertoires from approximately 700 subjects and related those repertoires to cytomegalovirus serostatus. In the later analysis, no new phenotypic data were used to find candidate immune exposures; instead, reliance was placed on TCR beta sequences and their occurrence across donors. A later genetic analysis took genome-wide SNP genotypes for about 65% of the 666 donors and used that subset as a discovery cohort. HLA typing covered class I and class II loci at four-digit resolution. Every repertoire in the discovery cohort had been generated on one and the same sequencing platform. The study combined high-throughput TCR immunosequencing, statistical association of individual TCRs with disease status, and machine learning to predict cytomegalovirus infection status. The number of donors typed differed by locus, with roughly 629-640 for A, B, C, DRB1 and DQB1, about 500 for DQA1, 606 for DPA1, and some 470 for DPB1. To study patterns of TCR occurrence, a later analysis re-analyzed previously published TCR beta repertoires from 666 donors and added high-resolution HLA genotyping. Of the 398 genotyped donors, 81% fell in the genetic ancestry cluster associated with self-reported Caucasian donors. Donor age, sex, ethnicity and CMV serostatus were collected together with the repertoire data. Besides the first cohort of 666 subjects, a separate validation cohort made up of 90 to 150 different subjects was used. Five DR-DQ haplotypes were treated as single units for association and clustering because of strong linkage in the cohort. An early release covering 500 to 750 HLA-typed donors comprised about 290 gigabases of sequencing data and around 80 million unique TCR sequences. On average, roughly 250,000 unique TCR beta nucleotide sequences were sequenced per donor among 350 to 400 genotyped donors of the cohort, with around 19% of those sequences being non-productive.

The cohort comprised some 700 healthy bone marrow donors. At the time of sampling, all cohort members were nominally healthy, though unrecorded immune exposures were likely present. The donor was CMV seropositive and belonged to the group of 250 to 300 seropositive cohort members. Each donor provided a peripheral blood sample, and peripheral blood mononuclear cells were used for TCR beta sequencing. The Qiagen DNeasy Blood Extraction Kit was used to extract genomic DNA from the blood cell samples. Details on this clone: Its specific antigen is unknown. No per-base quality is available; no much larger clone lies one base away.

Overall results and qualifications from the work: A group of highly shared sequence variants was considered likely to be a technical artifact of the sequencing pipeline. A further reported finding was that TCR beta sequences accurately predicted the HLA-A and HLA-B alleles for most subjects in the first cohort. According to the authors, the approach could potentially be generalized to other disease states and immunological phenotypes. A total of fewer than 200 TCR beta chains were listed by the study as associated with cytomegalovirus. In vitro tests confirmed that a few of the cytomegalovirus-associated TCR beta chains recognize cytomegalovirus antigens. The only immune exposure information available for the cohort was CMV serostatus. Broadly in line with IMGT annotations, most TCR beta V segments showed up in productive rearrangements about 90% or about 30% of the time in an earlier analysis of under 700 of the donors. In this cohort, only TCR beta chains were sequenced, and detectable features were limited by the absence of alpha or paired-chain data. In a later analysis, some 18,000 TCR beta sequences were associated with specific HLA alleles at a false discovery rate of 0.05. The 87-base-pair reads could not distinguish some IMGT-functional V segments, including TRBV6-2 and TRBV6-3, so those segments were excluded. Linkage disequilibrium might explain the correlated functional status among segregating V segments, but an unknown experimental factor could not be ruled out. Some 16 rarely observed V segments, including chromosome 9 orphons, were excluded from the earlier analysis of approximately 500 of the donors because counts were too low. According to a later analysis, TCR association rates differed among HLA loci, with DRB1 alleles showing the most associated TCRs and HLA-C alleles showing the fewest. In a later analysis, several top co-occurrence clusters were reported to appear linked to parvovirus B19, influenza, CMV and Epstein-Barr virus. Across donors, most TCR sequences were observed very rarely, whereas some public TCRs were present in many individuals. V-gene and J-gene trimming of TCR beta chains was associated with a missense DCLRE1C variant in a later genetic analysis, and the association was replicated in an independent cohort. Because HLA typing was missing for some donors at each locus, association tests included only the typed subset. Compared with the 666-donor mean, donors in an Asian-associated ancestry cluster had fewer N-insertions in productive TCRs, according to a later genetic analysis. When HLA alleles, especially DR and DQ, strongly co-occurred, attributing TCR associations to individual alleles was difficult. Cytomegalovirus status was reported to be diagnosed by the classifier with high specificity and sensitivity in both the original and validation cohorts. The presence/absence analyses assumed that sequencing depth was roughly uniform across donors, and that assumption may not be true. In a later analysis, most CMV-associated TCR beta chains were found to appear HLA-restricted, with HLA associations seemingly driven largely by CMV exposure. In a later analysis, HLA-associated TCR beta chains showed more clonal expansion and lower generation probabilities than non-associated chains that were equally common.

Libraries came from the immunoSEQ multiplex PCR assay. A mixture of 60 forward primers for TCR Vbeta segments and 13 reverse primers for TCR Jbeta segments was used in the multiplex PCR. The CDR3 region of rearranged TCR beta genes was amplified from genomic DNA by a multiplex PCR assay. The Illumina HiSeq System was used to sequence the amplified TCR beta libraries as 87-base-pair reads. In the source study's methods: Across the 670 or so repertoires, a later analysis counted tens of millions of unique TCR beta chains, about 10 million of which were shared by at least two donors. Raw reads were error-corrected and collapsed into unique sequences with a nearest-neighbor algorithm that merged closely related sequences to remove PCR and sequencing errors. Alignment of CDR3 sequences to IMGT reference sequences was used to assign V, D and J gene segments. Each retained sequence needed at least a six-nucleotide match to both a V gene segment and a J gene segment. A rearrangement was called productive if the CDR3 had no stop codons and remained in frame with V and J, and every other rearrangement was called non-productive. Following IMGT convention, CDR3 was defined as the stretch from the second conserved V-encoded cysteine up to the conserved J-encoded phenylalanine. The earlier analysis of fewer than 700 of the donors excluded sequences that lacked an unambiguous match to a single V gene segment. In an earlier analysis of approximately 560 of the donors, a V segment was called functional when productive rearrangements were above 56.7%, and segregating when the standard deviation between donors exceeded 5%. A statistical classification framework was developed to diagnose cytomegalovirus status using the catalog of TCR beta chain sequences. V and J gene assignment, in a later analysis, came from comparing TCR nucleotide sequences with IMGT/GENE-DB human TR gene sequences. The TCRdist pipeline was used in a later analysis to assign CDR3 sequences and most-parsimonious VDJ recombination scenarios. In a later analysis, each TCR beta chain was defined by its CDR3 amino acid sequence together with its V-gene family, and reads lacking a unique V-gene family were excluded. In a later analysis, nearly 600 highly shared, low-generation-probability nucleotide sequences were removed to address suspected cross-contamination and a sequencing artifact. In a later analysis, a clonal expansion index for each public chain was calculated from normalized within-repertoire ranks of inferred template counts. Generation probabilities in a later analysis came from a VDJ recombination model fitted to out-of-frame rearrangements, and those results were checked against IGoR. Hypergeometric tests were used in a later analysis to score TCR-TCR, TCR-HLA and TCR-CMV co-occurrence, with a repertoire-size bias correction applied to the TCR pairs. A later analysis estimated false discovery rates by permuting HLA or CMV assignments 20 times. In a later analysis, co-occurring TCRs were grouped with DBSCAN, and TCRdist sequence similarity was added when clustering was performed within HLA-allele-positive subsets. For co-occurrence clustering, repertoires with fewer than 30,000 or more than 120,000 public chains were excluded, along with 5 or 6 repertoires with anomalous nucleotide sharing. Not all clones reach the TCRdb copy of this immuneACCESS table, which keeps in-frame sequences only. Checked studies attribute under half of the gap to unresolved V genes and leave the rest unexplained. The V and J calls and clone size are taken from that table; D and trimming were inferred from the DNA. In this sample the table shows some 250,000 clones, about 80% of which occur a single time. Around 5.7% of the sample belongs to the ten largest clones.

The CDR3 numbers 15 residues from cysteine through phenylalanine. Of all the DNA, just the CDR3 is kept, 45 bases in frame from base 1. The germline V gene supplies CDR1 SGDLS and CDR2 YYNGEE. The V end gives up 1 base and the J end 5 bases, leaving 5 bases in the junction not matched to a gene. This sequence originates from a woman in her thirties or forties in good health and CMV-seropositive. The specimen was PBMCs. The rearrangement joined TRBV9 to TRBJ2-3, and 9 bases in between align with TRBD2. The CDR3 sequence is CASSVTAGGRDTQYF. The sequenced DNA is TGTGCCAGCAGCGTAACCGCGGGGGGGAGAGATACGCAGTATTTT.